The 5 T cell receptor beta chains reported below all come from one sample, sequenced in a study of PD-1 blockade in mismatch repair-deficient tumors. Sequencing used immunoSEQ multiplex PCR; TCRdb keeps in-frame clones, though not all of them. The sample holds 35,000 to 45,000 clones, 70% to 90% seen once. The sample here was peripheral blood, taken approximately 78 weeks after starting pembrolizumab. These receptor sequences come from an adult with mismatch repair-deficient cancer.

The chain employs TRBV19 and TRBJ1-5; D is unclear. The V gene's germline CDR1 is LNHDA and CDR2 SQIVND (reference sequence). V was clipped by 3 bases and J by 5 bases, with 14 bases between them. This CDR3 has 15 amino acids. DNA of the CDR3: TGTGCCAGTAGTATCTCTGCGGGAAGATATCAGCCCCAGCATTTT. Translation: CASSISAGRYQPQHF. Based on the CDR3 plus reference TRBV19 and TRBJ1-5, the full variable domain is DGGITQSPKYLFRKEGQNVTLSCEQNLNHDAMYWYRQDPGQGLRLIYYSQIVNDFQKGDIAEGYSVSREKKESFPLTVTSAQKNPTAFYLCASSISAGRYQPQHFGDGTRLSIL.

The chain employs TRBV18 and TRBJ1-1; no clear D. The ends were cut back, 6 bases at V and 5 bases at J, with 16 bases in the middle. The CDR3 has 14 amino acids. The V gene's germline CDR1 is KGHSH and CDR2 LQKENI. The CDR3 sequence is CASSPPLTGTEAFF. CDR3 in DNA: TGTGCCAGCTCCCCCCCGTTGACGGGGACTGAAGCTTTCTTT.

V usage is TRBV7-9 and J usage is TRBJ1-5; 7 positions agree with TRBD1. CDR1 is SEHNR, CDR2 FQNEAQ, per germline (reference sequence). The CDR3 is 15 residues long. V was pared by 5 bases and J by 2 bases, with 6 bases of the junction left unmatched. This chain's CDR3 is CASSQKGARNQPQHF. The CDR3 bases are TGTGCCAGCAGCCAGAAGGGGGCCCGCAATCAGCCCCAGCATTTT.

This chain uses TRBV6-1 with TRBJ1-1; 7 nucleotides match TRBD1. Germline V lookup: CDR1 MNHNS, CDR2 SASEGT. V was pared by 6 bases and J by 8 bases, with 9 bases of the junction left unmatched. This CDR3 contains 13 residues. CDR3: CASSQRQGGEAFF. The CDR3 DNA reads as TGTGCCAGCAGCCAAAGACAGGGCGGGGAAGCTTTCTTT.

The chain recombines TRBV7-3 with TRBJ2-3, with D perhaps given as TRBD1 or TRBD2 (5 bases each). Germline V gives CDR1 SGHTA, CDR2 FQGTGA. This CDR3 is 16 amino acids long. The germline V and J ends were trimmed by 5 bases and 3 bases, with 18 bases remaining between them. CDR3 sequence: CASSVSGGSRTDTQYF. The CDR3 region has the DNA TGTGCCAGCAGCGTTTCTGGGGGATCCAGGACAGATACGCAGTATTTT.